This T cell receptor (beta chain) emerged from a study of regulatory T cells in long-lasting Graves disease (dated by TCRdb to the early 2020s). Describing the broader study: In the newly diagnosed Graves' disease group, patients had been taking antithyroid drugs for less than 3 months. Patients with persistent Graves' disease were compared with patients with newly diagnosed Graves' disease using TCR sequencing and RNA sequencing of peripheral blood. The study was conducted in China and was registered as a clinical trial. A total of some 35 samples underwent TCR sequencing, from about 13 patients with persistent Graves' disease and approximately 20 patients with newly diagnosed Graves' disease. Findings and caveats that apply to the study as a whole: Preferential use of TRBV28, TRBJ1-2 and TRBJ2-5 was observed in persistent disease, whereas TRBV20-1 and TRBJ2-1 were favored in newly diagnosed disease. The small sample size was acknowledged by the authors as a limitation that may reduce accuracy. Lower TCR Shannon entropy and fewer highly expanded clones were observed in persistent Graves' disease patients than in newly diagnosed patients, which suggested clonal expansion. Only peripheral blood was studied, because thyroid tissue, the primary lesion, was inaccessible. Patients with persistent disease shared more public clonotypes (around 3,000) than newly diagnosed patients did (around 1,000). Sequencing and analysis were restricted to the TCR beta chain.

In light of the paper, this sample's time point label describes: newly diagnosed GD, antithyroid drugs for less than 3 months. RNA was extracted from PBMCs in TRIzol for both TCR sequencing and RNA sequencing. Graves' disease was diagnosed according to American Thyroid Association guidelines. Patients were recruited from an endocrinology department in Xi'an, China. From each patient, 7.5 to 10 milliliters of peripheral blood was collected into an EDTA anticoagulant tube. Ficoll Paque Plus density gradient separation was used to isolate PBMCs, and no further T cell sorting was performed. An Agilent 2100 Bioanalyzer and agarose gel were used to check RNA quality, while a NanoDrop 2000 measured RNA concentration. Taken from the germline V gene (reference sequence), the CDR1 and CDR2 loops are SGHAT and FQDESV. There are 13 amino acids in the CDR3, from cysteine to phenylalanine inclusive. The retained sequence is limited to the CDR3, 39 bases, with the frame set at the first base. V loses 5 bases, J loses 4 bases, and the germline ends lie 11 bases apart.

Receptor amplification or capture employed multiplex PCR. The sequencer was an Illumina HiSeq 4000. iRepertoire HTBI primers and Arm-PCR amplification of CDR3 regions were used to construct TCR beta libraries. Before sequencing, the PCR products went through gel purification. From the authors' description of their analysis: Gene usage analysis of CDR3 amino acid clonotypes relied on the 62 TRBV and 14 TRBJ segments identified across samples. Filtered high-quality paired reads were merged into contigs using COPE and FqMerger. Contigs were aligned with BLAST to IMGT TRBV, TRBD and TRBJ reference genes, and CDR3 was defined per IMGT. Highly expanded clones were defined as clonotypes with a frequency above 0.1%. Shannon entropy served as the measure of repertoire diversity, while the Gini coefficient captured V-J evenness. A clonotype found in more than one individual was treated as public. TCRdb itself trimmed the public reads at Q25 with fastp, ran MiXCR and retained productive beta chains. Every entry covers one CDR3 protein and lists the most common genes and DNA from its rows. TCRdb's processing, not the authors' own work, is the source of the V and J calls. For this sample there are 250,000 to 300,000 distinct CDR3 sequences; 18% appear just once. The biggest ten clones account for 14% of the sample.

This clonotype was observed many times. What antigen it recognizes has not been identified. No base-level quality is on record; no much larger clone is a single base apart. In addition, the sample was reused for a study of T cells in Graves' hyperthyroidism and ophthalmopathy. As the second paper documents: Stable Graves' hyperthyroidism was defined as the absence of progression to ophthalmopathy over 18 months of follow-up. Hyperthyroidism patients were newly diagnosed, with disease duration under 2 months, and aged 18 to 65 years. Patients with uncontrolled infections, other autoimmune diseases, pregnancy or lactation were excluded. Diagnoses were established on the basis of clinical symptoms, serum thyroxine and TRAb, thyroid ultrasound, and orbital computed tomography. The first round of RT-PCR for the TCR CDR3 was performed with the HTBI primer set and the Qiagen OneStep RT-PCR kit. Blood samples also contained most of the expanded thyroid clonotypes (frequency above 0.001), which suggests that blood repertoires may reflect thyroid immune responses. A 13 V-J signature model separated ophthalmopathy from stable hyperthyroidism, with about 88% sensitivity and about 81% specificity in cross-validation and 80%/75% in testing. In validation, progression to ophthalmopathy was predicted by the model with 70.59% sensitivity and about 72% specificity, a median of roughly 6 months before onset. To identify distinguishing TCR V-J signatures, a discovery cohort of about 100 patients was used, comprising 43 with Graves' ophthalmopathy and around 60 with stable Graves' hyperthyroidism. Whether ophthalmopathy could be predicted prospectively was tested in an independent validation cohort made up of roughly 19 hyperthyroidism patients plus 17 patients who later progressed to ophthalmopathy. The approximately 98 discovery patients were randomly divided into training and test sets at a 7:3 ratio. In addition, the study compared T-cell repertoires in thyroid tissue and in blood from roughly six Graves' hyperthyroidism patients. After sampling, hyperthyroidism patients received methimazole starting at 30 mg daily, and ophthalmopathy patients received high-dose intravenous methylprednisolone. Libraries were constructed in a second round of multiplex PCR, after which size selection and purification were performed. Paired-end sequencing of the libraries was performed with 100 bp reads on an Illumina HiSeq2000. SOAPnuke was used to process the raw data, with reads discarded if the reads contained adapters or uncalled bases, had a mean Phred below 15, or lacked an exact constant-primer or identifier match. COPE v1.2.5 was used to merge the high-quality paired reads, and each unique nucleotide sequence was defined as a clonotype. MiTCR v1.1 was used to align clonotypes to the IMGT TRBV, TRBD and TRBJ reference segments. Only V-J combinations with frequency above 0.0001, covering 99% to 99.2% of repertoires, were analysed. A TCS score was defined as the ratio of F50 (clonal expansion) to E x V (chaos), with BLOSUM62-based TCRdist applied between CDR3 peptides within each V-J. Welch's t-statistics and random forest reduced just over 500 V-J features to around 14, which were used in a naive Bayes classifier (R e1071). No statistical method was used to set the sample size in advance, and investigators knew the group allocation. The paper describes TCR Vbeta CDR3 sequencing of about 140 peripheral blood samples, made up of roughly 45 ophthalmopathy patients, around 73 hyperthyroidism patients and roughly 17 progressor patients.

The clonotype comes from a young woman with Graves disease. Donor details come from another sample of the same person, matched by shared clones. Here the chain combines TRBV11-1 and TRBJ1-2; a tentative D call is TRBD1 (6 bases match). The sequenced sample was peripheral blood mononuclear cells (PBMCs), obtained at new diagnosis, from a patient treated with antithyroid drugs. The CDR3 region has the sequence CASSQQGIYGYTF. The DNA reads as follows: TGTGCCAGCAGCCAACAGGGAATCTATGGCTACACCTTC.